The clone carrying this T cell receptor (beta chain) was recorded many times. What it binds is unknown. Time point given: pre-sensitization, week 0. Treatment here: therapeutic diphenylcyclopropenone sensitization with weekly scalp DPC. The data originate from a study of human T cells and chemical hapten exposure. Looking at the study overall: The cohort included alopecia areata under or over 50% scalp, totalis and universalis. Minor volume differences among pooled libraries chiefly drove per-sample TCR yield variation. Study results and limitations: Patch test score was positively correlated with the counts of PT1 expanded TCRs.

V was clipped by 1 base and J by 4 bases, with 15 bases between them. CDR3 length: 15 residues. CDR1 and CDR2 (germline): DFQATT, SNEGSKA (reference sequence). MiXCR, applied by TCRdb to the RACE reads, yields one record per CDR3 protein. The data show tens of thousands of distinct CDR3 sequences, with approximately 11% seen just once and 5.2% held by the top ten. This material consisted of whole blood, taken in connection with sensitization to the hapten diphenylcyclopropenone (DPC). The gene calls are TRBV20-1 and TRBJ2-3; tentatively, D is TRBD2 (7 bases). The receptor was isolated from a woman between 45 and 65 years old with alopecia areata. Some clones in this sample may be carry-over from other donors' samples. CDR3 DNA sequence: TGCAGTGCTAGAGCACTACGCGGGGGCTCAGATACGCAGTATTTT. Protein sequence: CSARALRGGSDTQYF.